A selection of T cell receptor beta chains follows, all from one sample in a study of blood T cell repertoires in COVID-19. Only in-frame clones appear in the TCRdb table, and some are missing; sequencing was by immunoSEQ multiplex PCR. The sample gives about 220,000 clones, 87% of which show up once; approximately 2.8% is in the top ten. Sequenced: PBMCs or T cells enriched from blood (not recorded which). The receptors were sampled from a woman in her twenties or thirties with acute COVID-19. Both conserved end residues are part of each CDR3. D genes are given only for firm matches. Not every row has a clone size; where given, it reads once, few, many or a size class.

clone size | J gene | D gene | V gene | CDR3 protein | CDR3 DNA
- | TRBJ2-1 | - | TRBV5-8 | CASRGYPGEQFF | TGTGCCAGCAGAGGGTACCCAGGGGAGCAGTTCTTC
- | TRBJ2-3 | TRBD1 | TRBV6-4 | CASRASGQGRNYSTDTQYF | TGTGCCAGCAGAGCCTCTGGACAGGGGAGGAACTACAGCACAGATACGCAGTATTTT
- | TRBJ2-7 | - | TRBV2 | CASSDLDKSYEQYF | TGTGCCAGCAGTGACCTGGACAAGTCCTACGAGCAGTACTTC
- | TRBJ2-7 | - | TRBV4-1 | CASSQVGLTSYEQYF | TGCGCCAGCAGCCAAGTCGGTCTGACTAGCTACGAGCAGTACTTC
- | TRBJ1-1 | - | TRBV2 | CASSEAGDSKNTEAFF | TGTGCCAGCAGTGAAGCGGGGGACTCGAAGAACACTGAAGCTTTCTTT
few | TRBJ2-7 | TRBD1 | TRBV19 | CASNPGQFSYEQYF | TGTGCCAGTAACCCGGGACAGTTTTCCTACGAGCAGTACTTC
- | TRBJ1-2 | - | TRBV5-4 | CASSLDRQGGNGYTF | TGTGCCAGCAGCTTGGATCGCCAGGGAGGAAATGGCTACACCTTC
- | TRBJ1-1 | - | TRBV7-9 | CASSLGGAGAFF | TGTGCCAGCAGCTTGGGCGGGGCAGGAGCTTTCTTT
- | TRBJ1-6 | - | TRBV5-1 | CASSLAPGIENSPLHF | TGCGCCAGCAGCTTGGCCCCGGGGATCGAAAATTCACCCCTCCACTTT
- | TRBJ2-3 | TRBD1 | TRBV2 | CASSGRTGTDTQYF | TGTGCCAGCAGTGGGCGGACAGGGACAGATACGCAGTATTTT
- | TRBJ2-2 | - | TRBV5-1 | CASSQLTSPTGELFF | TGCGCCAGCAGCCAACTGACTAGTCCGACCGGGGAGCTGTTTTTT
- | TRBJ2-7 | TRBD2 | TRBV4-3 | CASSQAVAGGTYEQYF | TGCGCCAGCAGCCAAGCGGTAGCGGGGGGCACCTACGAGCAGTACTTC
- | TRBJ2-1 | - | TRBV24-1 | CATSDTKSTHNEQFF | TGTGCCACCAGTGATACTAAATCAACTCACAATGAGCAGTTCTTC
- | TRBJ1-1 | - | TRBV6-5 | CASSWGGADTEAFF | TGTGCCAGCAGCTGGGGAGGGGCGGACACTGAAGCTTTCTTT
- | TRBJ1-1 | - | TRBV11-3 | CASSLFQNTEAFF | TGTGCCAGCAGCTTATTTCAGAACACTGAAGCTTTCTTT
- | TRBJ1-1 | - | TRBV12-5 | CASGLGLLNTEAFF | TGTGCTAGTGGTTTGGGCCTATTGAACACTGAAGCTTTCTTT
- | TRBJ1-1 | - | TRBV6-5 | CASRAGEFTEAFF | TGTGCCAGCAGAGCAGGGGAATTCACTGAAGCTTTCTTT
many | TRBJ2-3 | TRBD2 | TRBV6-4 | CASSEVAGRSDTQYF | TGTGCCAGCAGTGAAGTAGCGGGGAGGTCAGATACGCAGTATTTT
- | TRBJ2-7 | - | TRBV20-1 | CSATSGYEQYF | TGCAGTGCTACTAGTGGTTACGAGCAGTACTTC
- | TRBJ1-2 | TRBD1 | TRBV19 | CASSTTGLGYGYTF | TGTGCCAGTAGTACGACAGGGCTGGGCTATGGCTACACCTTC
- | TRBJ1-4 | - | TRBV19 | CASSRTGLLNEKLFF | TGTGCCAGTAGCCGTACAGGGCTCCTTAATGAAAAACTGTTTTTT
- | TRBJ2-5 | TRBD1 | TRBV19 | CASSIIGTGLNQETQYF | TGTGCCAGTAGTATAATAGGGACAGGCCTAAACCAAGAGACCCAGTACTTC
few | TRBJ2-5 | TRBD2 | TRBV2 | CASSGQSGGRETQYF | TGTGCCAGCAGTGGCCAGAGCGGGGGGAGGGAGACCCAGTACTTC
- | TRBJ1-1 | - | TRBV7-6 | CASSLAADSPNTEAFF | TGTGCCAGCAGCTTAGCGGCAGATTCGCCGAACACTGAAGCTTTCTTT
- | TRBJ1-3 | TRBD1 | TRBV5-1 | CASSFDRGPGNTIYF | TGCGCCAGCAGCTTCGACAGGGGGCCTGGAAACACCATATATTTT
- | TRBJ2-2 | - | TRBV4-3 | CASSQSRASNTGELFF | TGCGCCAGCAGCCAATCGCGTGCTTCGAACACCGGGGAGCTGTTTTTT
- | TRBJ1-1 | - | TRBV5-5 | CASSWREANTEAFF | TGTGCCAGCAGCTGGAGGGAGGCGAACACTGAAGCTTTCTTT